The 9 T cell receptor beta chains given below trace back to one sample, sequenced in a study of control samples from healthy donors and cancer patients. Assay used: immunoSEQ multiplex PCR; TCRdb lists only in-frame clones, some missing. The table records approximately 85,000 clones, less than 90% of them present only once. The sample comprised blood. The source of these receptors is a woman aged 55-75 years in good health.

The chain employs TRBV2 and TRBJ2-5; D unresolved. The CDR3 contains 11 residues. In germline, CDR1 is SNHLY, CDR2 FYNNEI. The ends were cut back, 2 bases at V and 7 bases at J, with 5 bases in the middle. The CDR3 sequence: CASSEYGTQYF. The CDR3, as DNA: TGTGCCAGCAGTGAATATGGGACCCAGTACTTC.

V gene TRBV5-1 combines with J gene TRBJ1-3, with unresolved D. The CDR3 is made up of 14 amino acids. Trimming shortened V by 4 bases and J by 2 bases, and 10 bases separated the two germline ends. In germline, CDR1 is SGHRS, CDR2 YFSETQ. The CDR3 DNA sequence: TGCGCCAGCAGCACAGAGTCTGCTGGAAACACCATATATTTT. Its translation: CASSTESAGNTIYF.

The chain joins TRBV29-1 to TRBJ1-1, with a weak D call TRBD1 (5 bases). CDR3 length: 14 residues. Trimming removed 3 bases at V and 7 bases at J, with 18 bases between. The germline gives CDR1 SQVTM, CDR2 ANQGSEA. Here the CDR3 reads CSVELRWQGFEAFF. The CDR3 bases are TGCAGCGTTGAGCTCCGGTGGCAGGGTTTTGAAGCTTTCTTT.

The J gene is TRBJ2-5, the V gene TRBV28; D is uncertain. Germline V CDR1 and CDR2: MDHEN, SYDVKM. Trimming took 4 bases from V and 3 from J, leaving 6 bases between them. This CDR3 has 12 residues. CDR3 nucleotides: TGTGCCAGCAGTTCCGCCAAAGAGACCCAGTACTTC. Protein product: CASSSAKETQYF. The full variable domain, completed using reference TRBV28 and TRBJ2-5, is DVKVTQSSRYLVKRTGEKVFLECVQDMDHENMFWYRQDPGLGLRLIYFSYDVKMKEKGDIPEGYSVSREKKERFSLILESASTNQTSMYLCASSSAKETQYFGPGTRLLVL.

This chain connects TRBV7-9 to TRBJ1-1; perhaps TRBD1 as D (5 bases). V shed 1 base and J shed 1 base, with 7 bases lying between them. Germline V gene data show CDR1 as SEHNR and CDR2 as FQNEAQ (reference sequence). This CDR3 has 14 amino acids. CDR3 sequence reads: CASSLVQGNTEAFF. CDR3 bases: TGTGCCAGCAGCTTAGTTCAGGGGAACACTGAAGCTTTCTTT. The whole variable domain, filled in from reference TRBV7-9 and TRBJ1-1, reads DTGVSQNPRHKITKRGQNVTFRCDPISEHNRLYWYRQTLGQGPEFLTYFQNEAQLEKSRLLSDRFSAERPKGSFSTLEIQRTEQGDSAMYLCASSLVQGNTEAFFGQGTRLTVV.

The chain joins TRBV6-5 to TRBJ2-7; TRBD1 agrees at 8 bases. The CDR3 sequence is 13 residues long. Germline V gene lookup returns CDR1 MNHEY and CDR2 SVGAGI. Trimming at V came to 9 bases and at J to 4 bases, leaving 8 bases not matched to a gene. The CDR3 region is CASSRGLGYEQYF. CDR3 coding DNA: TGTGCCAGTAGCAGGGGGCTCGGGTACGAGCAGTACTTC.

V gene TRBV7-9 combines with J gene TRBJ2-2; D remains unclear. With 3 bases removed from V and 1 base from J, the gap between germline ends came to 12 bases. This CDR3 has 16 residues. The germline gives CDR1 SEHNR, CDR2 FQNEAQ (reference sequence). In DNA form, the CDR3 reads TGTGCCAGCAGCTTGGCCTCCGGAGTGAACACCGGGGAGCTGTTTTTT. It encodes CASSLASGVNTGELFF.

The rearrangement uses TRBV11-3 and TRBJ2-5, with TRBD1 matching 12 bases. Germline V CDR1 and CDR2: SGHNT, YENEEA. This CDR3 region has 15 residues. Unmatched junction bases numbered 5, after V lost 4 bases and J lost 5 bases. Here the CDR3 reads CASSSGQGARETQYF. CDR3 sequence (DNA): TGTGCCAGCAGCTCGGGACAGGGGGCTCGGGAGACCCAGTACTTC.

The CDR3 loop is CAWSPTGVRETQYF. DNA of the CDR3: TGTGCCTGGAGTCCCACAGGGGTTCGGGAGACCCAGTACTTC. This sequence joins TRBV30 and TRBJ2-5, with 7 bases aligning to TRBD1. This CDR3 comprises 14 residues. Germline V gene sequence: CDR1 GTSNPN, CDR2 SVGIG (reference sequence). V trimming: 2 bases; J trimming: 5 bases; junction bases outside the gene matches: 8. The full variable domain, rest sourced from reference TRBV30 and TRBJ2-5, is SQTIHQWPATLVQPVGSPLSLECTVEGTSNPNLYWYRQAAGRGLQLLFYSVGIGQISSEVPQNLSASRPQDRQFILSSKKLLLSDSGFYLCAWSPTGVRETQYFGPGTRLLVL.